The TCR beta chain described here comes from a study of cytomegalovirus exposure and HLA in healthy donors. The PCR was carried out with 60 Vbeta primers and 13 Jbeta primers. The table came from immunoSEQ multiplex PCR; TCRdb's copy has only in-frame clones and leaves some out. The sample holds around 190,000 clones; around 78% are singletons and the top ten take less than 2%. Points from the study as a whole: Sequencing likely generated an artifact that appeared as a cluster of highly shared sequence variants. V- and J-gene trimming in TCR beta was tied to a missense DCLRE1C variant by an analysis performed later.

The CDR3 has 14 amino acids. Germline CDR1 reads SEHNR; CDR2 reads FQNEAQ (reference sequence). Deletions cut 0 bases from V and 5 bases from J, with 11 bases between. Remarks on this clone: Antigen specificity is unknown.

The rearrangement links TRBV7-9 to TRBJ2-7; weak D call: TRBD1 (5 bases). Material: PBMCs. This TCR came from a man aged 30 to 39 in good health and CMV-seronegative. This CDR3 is CASSLARDRNEQYF. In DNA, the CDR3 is TGTGCCAGCAGCTTAGCCAGGGATAGGAACGAGCAGTACTTC.